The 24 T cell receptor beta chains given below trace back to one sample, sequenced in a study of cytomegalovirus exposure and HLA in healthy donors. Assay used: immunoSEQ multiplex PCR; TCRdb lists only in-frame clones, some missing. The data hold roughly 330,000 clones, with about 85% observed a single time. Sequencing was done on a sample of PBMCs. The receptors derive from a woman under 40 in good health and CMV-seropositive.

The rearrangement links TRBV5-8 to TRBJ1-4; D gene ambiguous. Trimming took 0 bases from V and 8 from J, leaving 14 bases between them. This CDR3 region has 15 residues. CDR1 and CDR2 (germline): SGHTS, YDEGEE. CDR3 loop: CASSLGTLRSEKLFF. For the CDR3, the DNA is TGTGCCAGCAGCTTGGGGACCCTCCGGTCGGAAAAACTGTTTTTT.

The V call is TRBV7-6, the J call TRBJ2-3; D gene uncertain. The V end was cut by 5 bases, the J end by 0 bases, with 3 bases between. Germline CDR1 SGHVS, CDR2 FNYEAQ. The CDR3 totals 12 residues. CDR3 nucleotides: TGTGCCAGCAGCATCAGCACAGATACGCAGTATTTT. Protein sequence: CASSISTDTQYF.

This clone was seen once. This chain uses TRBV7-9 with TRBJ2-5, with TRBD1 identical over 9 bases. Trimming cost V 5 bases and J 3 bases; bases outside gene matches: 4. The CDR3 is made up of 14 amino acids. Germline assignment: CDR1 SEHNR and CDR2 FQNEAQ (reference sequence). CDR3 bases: TGTGCCAGCAGCGTATGGGACAGGGAAGAGACCCAGTACTTC. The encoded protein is CASSVWDREETQYF. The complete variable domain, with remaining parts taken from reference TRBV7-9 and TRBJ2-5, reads DTGVSQNPRHKITKRGQNVTFRCDPISEHNRLYWYRQTLGQGPEFLTYFQNEAQLEKSRLLSDRFSAERPKGSFSTLEIQRTEQGDSAMYLCASSVWDREETQYFGPGTRLLVL.

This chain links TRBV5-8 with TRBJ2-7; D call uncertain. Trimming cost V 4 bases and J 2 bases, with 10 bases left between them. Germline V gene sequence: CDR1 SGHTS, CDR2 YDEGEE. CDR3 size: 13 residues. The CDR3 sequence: CASSRLGTYEQYF. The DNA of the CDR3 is TGTGCCAGCAGCCGCCTCGGAACCTACGAGCAGTACTTC.

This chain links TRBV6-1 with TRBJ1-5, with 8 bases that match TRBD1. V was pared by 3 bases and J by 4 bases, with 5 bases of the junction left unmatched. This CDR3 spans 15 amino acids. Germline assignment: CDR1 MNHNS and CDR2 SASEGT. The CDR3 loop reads CASSDRGLGNQPQHF. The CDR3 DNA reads TGTGCCAGCAGTGACAGGGGGCTCGGGAATCAGCCCCAGCATTTT.

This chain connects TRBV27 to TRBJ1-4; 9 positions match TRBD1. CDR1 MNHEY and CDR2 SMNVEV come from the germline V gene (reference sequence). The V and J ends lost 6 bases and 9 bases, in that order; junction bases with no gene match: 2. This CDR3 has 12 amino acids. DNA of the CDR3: TGTGCCAGCAGGACAGGGGGGAAAAAACTGTTTTTT. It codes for CASRTGGKKLFF. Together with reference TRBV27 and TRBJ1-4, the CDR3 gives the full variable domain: EAQVTQNPRYLITVTGKKLTVTCSQNMNHEYMSWYRQDPGLGLRQIYYSMNVEVTDKGDVPEGYKVSRKEKRNFPLILESPSPNQTSLYFCASRTGGKKLFFGSGTQLSVL.

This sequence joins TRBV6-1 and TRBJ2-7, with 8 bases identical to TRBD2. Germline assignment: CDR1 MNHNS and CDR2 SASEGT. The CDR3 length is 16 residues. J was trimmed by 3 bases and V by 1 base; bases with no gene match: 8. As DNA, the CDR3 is TGTGCCAGCAGTGAAGTCGTTAGCGGGACCGACTACGAGCAGTACTTC. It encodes CASSEVVSGTDYEQYF.

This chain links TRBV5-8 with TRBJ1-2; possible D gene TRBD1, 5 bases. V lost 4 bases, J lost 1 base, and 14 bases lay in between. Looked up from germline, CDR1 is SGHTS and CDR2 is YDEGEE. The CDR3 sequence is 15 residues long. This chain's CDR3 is CASSVARVFNYGYTF. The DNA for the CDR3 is TGTGCCAGCAGCGTAGCCAGGGTATTTAACTATGGCTACACCTTC.

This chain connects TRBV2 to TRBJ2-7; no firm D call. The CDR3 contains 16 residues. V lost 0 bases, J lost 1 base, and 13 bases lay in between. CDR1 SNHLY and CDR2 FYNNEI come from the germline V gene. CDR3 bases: TGTGCCAGCAGTGAAGCGATAGGGATAAGGTCCTACGAGCAGTACTTC. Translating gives CASSEAIGIRSYEQYF.

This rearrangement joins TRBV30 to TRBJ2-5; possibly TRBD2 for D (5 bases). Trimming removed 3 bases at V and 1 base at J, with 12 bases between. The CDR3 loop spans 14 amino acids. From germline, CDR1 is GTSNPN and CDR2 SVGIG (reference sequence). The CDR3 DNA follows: TGTGCCTGGAGGTCCCCGGGATTCCAAGAGACCCAGTACTTC. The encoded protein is CAWRSPGFQETQYF.

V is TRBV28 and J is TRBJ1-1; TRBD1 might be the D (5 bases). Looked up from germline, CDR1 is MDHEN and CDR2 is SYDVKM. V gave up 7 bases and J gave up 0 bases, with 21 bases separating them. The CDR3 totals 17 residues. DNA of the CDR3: TGTGCCAGCACCCCCTTCCCAGGGTCGAACATGAACACTGAAGCTTTCTTT. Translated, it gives CASTPFPGSNMNTEAFF.

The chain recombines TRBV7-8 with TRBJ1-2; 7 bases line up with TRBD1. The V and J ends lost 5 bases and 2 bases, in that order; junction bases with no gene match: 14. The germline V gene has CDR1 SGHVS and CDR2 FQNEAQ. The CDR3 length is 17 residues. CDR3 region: CASSPTRGQMPNYGYTF. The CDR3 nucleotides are TGTGCCAGCAGCCCAACGAGGGGACAGATGCCCAACTATGGCTACACCTTC.

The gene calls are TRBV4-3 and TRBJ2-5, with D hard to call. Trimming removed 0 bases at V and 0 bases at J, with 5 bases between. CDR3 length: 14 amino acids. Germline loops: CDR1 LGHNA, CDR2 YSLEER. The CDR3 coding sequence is TGCGCCAGCAGCCAAGAACTGAACCAAGAGACCCAGTACTTC. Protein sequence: CASSQELNQETQYF.

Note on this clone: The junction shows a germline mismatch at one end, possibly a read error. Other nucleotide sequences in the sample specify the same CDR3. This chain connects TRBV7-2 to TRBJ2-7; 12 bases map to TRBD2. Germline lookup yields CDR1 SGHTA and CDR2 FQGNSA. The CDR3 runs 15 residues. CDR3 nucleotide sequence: TGTGCCAGCAGCCTAGCGGGGGGGACCTCCTACGAGCAGTACTTC. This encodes CASSLAGGTSYEQYF.

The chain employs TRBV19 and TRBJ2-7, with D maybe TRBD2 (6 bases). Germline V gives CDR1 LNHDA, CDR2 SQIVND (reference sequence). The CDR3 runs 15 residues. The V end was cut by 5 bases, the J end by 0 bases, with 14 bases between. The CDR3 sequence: CASSGGVGSSYEQYF. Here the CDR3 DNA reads TGTGCCAGTAGTGGAGGGGTCGGAAGCTCCTACGAGCAGTACTTC.

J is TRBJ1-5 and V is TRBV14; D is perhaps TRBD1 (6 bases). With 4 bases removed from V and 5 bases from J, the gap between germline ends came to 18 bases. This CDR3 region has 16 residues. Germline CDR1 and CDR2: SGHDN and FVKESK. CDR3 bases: TGTGCCAGCAGCCCCATCGGAAGGGGGGGCTATCAGCCCCAGCATTTT. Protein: CASSPIGRGGYQPQHF.

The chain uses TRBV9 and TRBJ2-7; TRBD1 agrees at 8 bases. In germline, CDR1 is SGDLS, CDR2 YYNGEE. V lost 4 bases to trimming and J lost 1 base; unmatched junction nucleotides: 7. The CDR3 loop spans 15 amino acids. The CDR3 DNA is TGTGCCAGCAGCAAGGACAGGGTGGGGTCCTACGAGCAGTACTTC. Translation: CASSKDRVGSYEQYF. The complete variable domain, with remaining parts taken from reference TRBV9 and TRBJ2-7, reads DSGVTQTPKHLITATGQRVTLRCSPRSGDLSVYWYQQSLDQGLQFLIQYYNGEERAKGNILERFSAQQFPDLHSELNLSSLELGDSALYFCASSKDRVGSYEQYFGPGTRLTVT.

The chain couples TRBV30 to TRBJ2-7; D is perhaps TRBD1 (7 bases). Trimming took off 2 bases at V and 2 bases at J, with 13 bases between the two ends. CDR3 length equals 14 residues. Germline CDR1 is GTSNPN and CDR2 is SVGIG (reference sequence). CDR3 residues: CAWSRQGEAYEQYF. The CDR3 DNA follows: TGTGCCTGGAGTCGTCAGGGGGAGGCCTACGAGCAGTACTTC.

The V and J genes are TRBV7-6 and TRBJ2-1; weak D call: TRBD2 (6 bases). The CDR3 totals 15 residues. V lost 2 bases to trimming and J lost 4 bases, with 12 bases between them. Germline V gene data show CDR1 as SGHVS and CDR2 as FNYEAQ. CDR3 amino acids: CASSLNQAGYNEQFF. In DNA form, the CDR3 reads TGTGCCAGCAGCTTAAATCAGGCGGGGTACAATGAGCAGTTCTTC.

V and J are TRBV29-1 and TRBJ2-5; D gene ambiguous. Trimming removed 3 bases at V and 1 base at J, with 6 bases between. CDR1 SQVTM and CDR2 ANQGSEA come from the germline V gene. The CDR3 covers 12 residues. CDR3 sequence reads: CSVEIGQETQYF. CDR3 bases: TGCAGCGTTGAGATTGGCCAAGAGACCCAGTACTTC. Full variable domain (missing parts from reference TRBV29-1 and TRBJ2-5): SAVISQKPSRDICQRGTSLTIQCQVDSQVTMMFWYRQQPGQSLTLIATANQGSEATYESGFVIDKFPISRPNLTFSTLTVSNMSPEDSSIYLCSVEIGQETQYFGPGTRLLVL.

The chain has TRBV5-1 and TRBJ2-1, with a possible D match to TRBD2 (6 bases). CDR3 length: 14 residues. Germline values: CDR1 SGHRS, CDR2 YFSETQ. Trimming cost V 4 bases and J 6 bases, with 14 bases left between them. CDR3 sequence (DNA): TGCGCCAGCAGCCGACTAGAATTGGGCAATGAGCAGTTCTTC. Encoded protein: CASSRLELGNEQFF.

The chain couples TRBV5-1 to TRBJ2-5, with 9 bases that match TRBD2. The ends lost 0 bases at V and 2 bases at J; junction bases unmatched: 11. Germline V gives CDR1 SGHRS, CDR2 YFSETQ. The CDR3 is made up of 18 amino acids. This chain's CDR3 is CASSLATGAGGAQETQYF. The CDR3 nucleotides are TGCGCCAGCAGCTTGGCGACGGGAGCGGGAGGCGCACAAGAGACCCAGTACTTC. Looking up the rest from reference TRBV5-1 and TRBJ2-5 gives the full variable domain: KAGVTQTPRYLIKTRGQQVTLSCSPISGHRSVSWYQQTPGQGLQFLFEYFSETQRNKGNFPGRFSGRQFSNSRSEMNVSTLELGDSALYLCASSLATGAGGAQETQYFGPGTRLLVL.

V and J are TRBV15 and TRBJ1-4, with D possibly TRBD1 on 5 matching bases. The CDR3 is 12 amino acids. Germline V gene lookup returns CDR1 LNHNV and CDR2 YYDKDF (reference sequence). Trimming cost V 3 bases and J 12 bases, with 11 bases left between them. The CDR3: CATSRGEIQLFF. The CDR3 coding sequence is TGTGCCACCAGCAGGGGGGAGATTCAACTGTTTTTT.

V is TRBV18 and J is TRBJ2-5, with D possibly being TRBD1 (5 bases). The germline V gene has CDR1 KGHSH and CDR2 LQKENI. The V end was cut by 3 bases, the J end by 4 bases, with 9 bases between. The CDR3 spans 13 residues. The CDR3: CASSPWGRETQYF. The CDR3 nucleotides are TGTGCCAGCTCACCGTGGGGCCGAGAGACCCAGTACTTC. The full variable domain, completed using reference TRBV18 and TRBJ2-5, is NAGVMQNPRHLVRRRGQEARLRCSPMKGHSHVYWYRQLPEEGLKFMVYLQKENIIDESGMPKERFSAEFPKEGPSILRIQQVVRGDSAAYFCASSPWGRETQYFGPGTRLLVL.